This T cell receptor (beta chain) comes out of a study of T cell repertoires in cytomegalovirus infection. Study background: Recently described HLA-C-restricted plus well-studied HLA-B-restricted CMV epitopes were used. In public TCR beta signatures, there were indications of both CMV infection and matching HLA type. Study outcomes and limitations: There were carriers of CMV plus the relevant HLA, and cumulative public TCR beta family frequency identified them. Clonotype analysis showed dominance of the ex vivo response by HLA-C-restricted CMV-specific TCR beta clonotypes.

A single record per CDR3 protein comes from TCRdb applying MiXCR to the reads. The table shows approximately 300,000 distinct CDR3 sequences, with roughly 25% occurring only once. The CDR3 is 14 amino acids. The V end lost 1 base, the J end lost 8 bases, and 11 bases lay between the germline ends. Germline CDR1 reads SGHVS; CDR2 reads FNYEAQ. Of note for this clonotype: The target antigen is unknown.

The chain recombines TRBV7-6 with TRBJ1-4; D gene ambiguous. The sequence was collected from a human donor in good health (CMV status not recorded). Some clones in this sample may be carry-over from other donors' samples. The sample in question was cultured PBMCs, obtained from culture after CMV antigen stimulation. CDR3 nucleotides: TGTGCCAGCAGCTTAGAGGGTTTAAGCGAAAAACTGTTTTTT. Protein: CASSLEGLSEKLFF.